The 14 T cell receptor beta chains below come from one sample, sequenced in a study of T cell responses to AZD1222 COVID-19 vaccine. The table came from immunoSEQ multiplex PCR; TCRdb's copy has only in-frame clones and leaves some out. The sample consists of 100,000 to 150,000 clones, about nine tenths of them appearing once. The starting material was peripheral blood, obtained on day 0 of AZD1222 vaccination. These receptors all come from an adult in good health.

DNA for the CDR3: TGTGCCAGCGGCACGACACCTAGCTCCTACAATGAGCAGTTCTTC. This encodes CASGTTPSSYNEQFF. The chain carries TRBV2 and TRBJ2-1, with D hard to call. Trimming cost V 8 bases and J 0 bases, with 14 bases left between them. The CDR3 sequence is 15 residues long. CDR1 is SNHLY and CDR2 is FYNNEI in the germline V gene. Variable domain in full (rest from reference TRBV2 and TRBJ2-1): EPEVTQTPSHQVTQMGQEVILRCVPISNHLYFYWYRQILGQKVEFLVSFYNNEISEKSEIFDDQFSVERPDGSNFTLKIRSTKLEDSAMYFCASGTTPSSYNEQFFGPGTRLTVL.

V gene TRBV28 combines with J gene TRBJ2-7; 7 bases map to TRBD1. There are 14 residues in the CDR3. J was trimmed by 3 bases and V by 6 bases; bases with no gene match: 8. Germline V gene lookup returns CDR1 MDHEN and CDR2 SYDVKM. The CDR3 sequence is CASSPGQRYYEQYF. The CDR3 nucleotides read TGTGCCAGCAGCCCGGGACAGCGTTACTACGAGCAGTACTTC.

This sequence joins TRBV7-9 and TRBJ2-5; the match to TRBD2 covers 7 bases. Per the germline V gene, CDR1 is SEHNR and CDR2 is FQNEAQ (reference sequence). This CDR3 has 15 residues. The V segment lost 1 base and the J segment 1 base; nucleotides outside the gene matches: 3. The CDR3, as DNA: TGTGCCAGCAGCTTAGTGCTAGCGGCCCAAGAGACCCAGTACTTC. Translating gives CASSLVLAAQETQYF. The variable domain in full, completed from reference TRBV7-9 and TRBJ2-5, reads DTGVSQNPRHKITKRGQNVTFRCDPISEHNRLYWYRQTLGQGPEFLTYFQNEAQLEKSRLLSDRFSAERPKGSFSTLEIQRTEQGDSAMYLCASSLVLAAQETQYFGPGTRLLVL.

This clone was counted between two and nine times. V and J are TRBV4-2 and TRBJ2-7; 7 positions agree with TRBD2. Per germline, CDR1 LGHNA and CDR2 YNFKEQ. With 0 bases clipped from V and 4 bases from J, the junction kept 6 bases outside the gene matches. The CDR3 length is 15 residues. In nucleotides, the CDR3 is TGTGCCAGCAGCCAAGATCCAGCGGGGCCTTACGAGCAGTACTTC. Protein sequence: CASSQDPAGPYEQYF.

This rearrangement joins TRBV27 to TRBJ2-5, with D possibly TRBD2 on 6 matching bases. The CDR3 covers 14 residues. Germline CDR1 reads MNHEY; CDR2 reads SMNVEV (reference sequence). V was pared by 5 bases and J by 1 base, with 11 bases between. The CDR3 nucleotides read TGTGCCAGCAGTCATCGGGGGACCCAAGAGACCCAGTACTTC. Its translation is CASSHRGTQETQYF.

The CDR3 is CARLRGVDDNEQFF. In DNA form, the CDR3 reads TGTGCCAGGCTGAGGGGTGTCGACGACAATGAGCAGTTCTTC. The V call is TRBV6-4, the J call TRBJ2-1; D may correspond to TRBD1 or TRBD2 (5 bases each). The germline gives CDR1 MRHNA, CDR2 SNTAGT. The CDR3 length is 14 residues. The V and J ends lost 9 bases and 5 bases respectively, with 17 bases between them.

The V gene is TRBV19, the J gene TRBJ2-5; D may correspond to TRBD1 or TRBD2 (6 bases each). There are 16 residues in the CDR3. V lost 2 bases and J lost 4, with 17 bases in between. CDR1 is LNHDA and CDR2 is SQIVND in the germline V gene (reference sequence). DNA of the CDR3: TGTGCCAGTAGTATATTTTTGGATGGAGGGGGAGAGACCCAGTACTTC. Residues: CASSIFLDGGGETQYF.

In this sample, this clone turned up once. CDR3 sequence: CASSFRDPTYGYTF. For the CDR3, the DNA is TGTGCCAGCAGCTTCCGAGACCCGACCTATGGCTACACCTTC. The rearrangement joins TRBV5-5 to TRBJ1-2; D gene uncertain. V lost 2 bases, J lost 4 bases, and 12 bases lay in between. CDR3 length equals 14 residues. CDR1 and CDR2 from the germline V gene are SGHKS and YYEKEE (reference sequence).

The chain is built from TRBV5-4 and TRBJ2-1; D ambiguous. The CDR3 sequence is 15 residues long. Trimming removed 0 bases from V and 9 bases from J, with 16 bases in between. Looked up from germline, CDR1 is SGHNT and CDR2 is YYREEE (reference sequence). CDR3 sequence reads: CASSLESGRVGEQFF. In DNA form, the CDR3 reads TGTGCCAGCAGCTTGGAGTCGGGTAGGGTTGGTGAGCAGTTCTTC.

The chain has TRBV5-4 and TRBJ2-5, with 7 bases matching TRBD2. The CDR3 has 15 amino acids. V trimming: 3 bases; J trimming: 4 bases; junction bases outside the gene matches: 9. Germline CDR1 is SGHNT and CDR2 is YYREEE (reference sequence). The CDR3 loop is CASSSGTGRGETQYF. The CDR3 DNA sequence: TGTGCCAGCAGCTCTGGGACGGGGAGGGGAGAGACCCAGTACTTC.

The chain has TRBV3-1 (or the pseudogene TRBV3-2) and TRBJ1-6, with 9 bases lining up with TRBD1. The germline gives CDR1 LGHDT, CDR2 YNNKEL (reference sequence). CDR3 length equals 17 residues. V was clipped by 1 base and J by 10 bases; unmatched bases: 11. In DNA, the CDR3 is TGTGCCAGCAGCCAAGGGGCGATGGGGACAGGGAAATCACCCCTCCACTTT. It yields the protein CASSQGAMGTGKSPLHF.

Only one count was recorded for this clone. The chain couples TRBV7-8 to TRBJ1-2, with D perhaps TRBD1 (6 bases). V shed 7 bases and J shed 4 bases, with 16 bases lying between them. Germline V gives CDR1 SGHVS, CDR2 FQNEAQ. The CDR3 has 14 amino acids. The CDR3 DNA reads as TGTGCCAGCACCAAAGGTGGGGGCGCCTATGGCTACACCTTC. This translates into CASTKGGGAYGYTF.

The rearrangement joins TRBV28 to TRBJ2-1; tentatively, D is TRBD1 (6 bases). CDR1 and CDR2 (germline): MDHEN, SYDVKM. The CDR3 runs 13 residues. Trimming took 8 bases from V and 9 from J, leaving 17 bases between them. The CDR3 spells CASFLQGISEQFF. The CDR3 DNA reads as TGTGCCAGCTTTTTGCAGGGGATTAGTGAGCAGTTCTTC.

This chain connects TRBV5-1 to TRBJ1-2; 9 bases line up with TRBD1. The CDR3 runs to 13 residues. The V and J ends lost 5 bases and 6 bases, in that order; junction bases with no gene match: 5. Germline V gives CDR1 SGHRS, CDR2 YFSETQ. As DNA, the CDR3 is TGCGCCAGCAGTTCCGGGACAGGGCATGGCTACACCTTC. Translation gives CASSSGTGHGYTF.